What follows describes a single T cell receptor beta chain. This entry is derived from a study of blood T cell repertoires in COVID-19. J gave up 3 bases and V 3 bases, and 13 bases lay outside the gene matches. The CDR3 contains 18 residues. CDR1 and CDR2 (germline): LNHDA, SQIVND (reference sequence). The table came from immunoSEQ multiplex PCR; TCRdb's copy has only in-frame clones and leaves some out. The profile shows roughly 230,000 clones, roughly nine tenths of them singletons. The TCR sequence derives from a woman in her forties who had recovered from COVID-19. The sample taken for sequencing was peripheral blood. The chain couples TRBV19 to TRBJ2-3, with 9 bases lining up with TRBD2. CDR3 bases: TGTGCCAGTAGTATCGGAAGTTCTAGCGGGATTTTAACAGATACGCAGTATTTT. It is translated as CASSIGSSSGILTDTQYF.